This T cell receptor (beta chain) was recorded in a study of T cells in Graves' hyperthyroidism and ophthalmopathy. This clonotype was recorded at least ten times. The CDR3 regions of TCR beta were amplified from RNA transcripts. An initial round of RT-PCR targeting the TCR CDR3 relied on the HTBI primer set. MiXCR, run by TCRdb on the multiplex PCR reads, gives a single entry per CDR3 protein. Found here are more than 550,000 distinct CDR3 sequences, 17% of them singletons; the top ten hold about a sixth. Trimming took 0 bases from V and 5 from J; bases not matched to a gene: 8. The CDR3 extends over 16 amino acids. Germline CDR1 reads MNHEY; CDR2 reads SMNVEV (reference sequence). Graves' hyperthyroidism was deemed stable absent ophthalmopathy progression within 18 months. Patients between 18 and 65 years old had hyperthyroidism, newly diagnosed and lasting under 2 months. The study based diagnoses on clinical symptoms, serum thyroxine and TRAb, thyroid ultrasound and orbital computed tomography. PBMCs came from 8.5 to 10 ml fresh peripheral blood.

Sequenced input: blood. V is TRBV27 and J is TRBJ1-1, with 8 bases aligning to TRBD1. The TCR sequence derives from a man aged 50 to 59 with Graves' hyperthyroidism. CDR3 coding DNA: TGTGCCAGCAGTTTATCCCCCCGTACAGGGGGGACTGAAGCTTTCTTT. Translating gives CASSLSPRTGGTEAFF.